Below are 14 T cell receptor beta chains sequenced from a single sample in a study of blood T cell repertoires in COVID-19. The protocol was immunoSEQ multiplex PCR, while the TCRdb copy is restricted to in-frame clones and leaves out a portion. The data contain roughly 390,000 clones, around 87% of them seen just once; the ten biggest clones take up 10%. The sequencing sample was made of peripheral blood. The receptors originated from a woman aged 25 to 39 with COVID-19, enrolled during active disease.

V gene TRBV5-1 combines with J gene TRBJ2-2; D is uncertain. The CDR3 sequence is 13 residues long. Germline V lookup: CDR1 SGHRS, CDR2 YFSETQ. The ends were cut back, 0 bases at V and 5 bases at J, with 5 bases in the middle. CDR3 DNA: TGCGCCAGCAGCTTGGTGTCTACCGGGGAGCTGTTTTTT. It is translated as CASSLVSTGELFF.

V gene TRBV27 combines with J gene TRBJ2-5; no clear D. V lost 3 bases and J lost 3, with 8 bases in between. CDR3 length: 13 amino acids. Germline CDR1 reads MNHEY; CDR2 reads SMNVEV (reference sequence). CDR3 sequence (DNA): TGTGCCAGCAGTTTCCTGGCCGAAGAGACCCAGTACTTC. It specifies CASSFLAEETQYF.

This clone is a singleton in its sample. The CDR3 DNA is TGCGCCAGCAGCCCCACCTCCCGGGACAGGGGGCCGTCTGGGGCCAACGTCCTGACTTTC. This encodes CASSPTSRDRGPSGANVLTF. The chain is built from TRBV4-3 and TRBJ2-6; the match to TRBD1 covers 12 bases. V trimming: 4 bases; J trimming: 1 base; junction bases outside the gene matches: 11. There are 20 residues in the CDR3. Germline values: CDR1 LGHNA, CDR2 YSLEER.

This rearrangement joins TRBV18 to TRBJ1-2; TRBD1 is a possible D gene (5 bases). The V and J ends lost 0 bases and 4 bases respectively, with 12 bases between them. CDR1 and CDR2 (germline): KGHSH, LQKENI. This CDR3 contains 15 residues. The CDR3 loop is CASSPPSSQGYGYTF. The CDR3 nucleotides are TGTGCCAGCTCACCACCGTCCTCGCAGGGCTATGGCTACACCTTC.

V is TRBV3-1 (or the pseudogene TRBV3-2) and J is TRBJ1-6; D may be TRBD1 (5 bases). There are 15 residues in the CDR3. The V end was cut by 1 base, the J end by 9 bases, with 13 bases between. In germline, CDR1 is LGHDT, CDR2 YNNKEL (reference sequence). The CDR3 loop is CASSQVAGSSSPLHF. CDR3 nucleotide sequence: TGTGCCAGCAGCCAAGTAGCAGGGTCGAGTTCACCCCTCCACTTT.

CDR3 nucleotide sequence: TGTGCCAGTAGTGGTCTAGCGGGAGCCGGCGAGCAGTACTTC. This codes for CASSGLAGAGEQYF. The V gene is TRBV19, the J gene TRBJ2-7; 10 nucleotides align to TRBD2. The CDR3 loop spans 14 amino acids. Germline V gene data show CDR1 as LNHDA and CDR2 as SQIVND (reference sequence). Trimming cost V 5 bases and J 6 bases; bases outside gene matches: 7.

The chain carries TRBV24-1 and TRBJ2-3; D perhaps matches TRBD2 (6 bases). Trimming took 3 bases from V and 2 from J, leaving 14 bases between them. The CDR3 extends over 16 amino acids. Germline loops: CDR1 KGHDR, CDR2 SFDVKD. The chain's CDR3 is CATSDGGNRITDTQYF. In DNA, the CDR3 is TGTGCCACCAGTGATGGGGGGAACAGGATCACAGATACGCAGTATTTT.

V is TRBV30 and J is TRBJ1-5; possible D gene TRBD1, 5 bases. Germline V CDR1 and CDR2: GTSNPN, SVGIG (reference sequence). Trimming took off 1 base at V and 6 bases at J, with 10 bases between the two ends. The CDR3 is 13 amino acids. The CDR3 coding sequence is TGTGCCTGGAGTGCTGGGGCAAGTCAGCCCCAGCATTTT. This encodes CAWSAGASQPQHF.

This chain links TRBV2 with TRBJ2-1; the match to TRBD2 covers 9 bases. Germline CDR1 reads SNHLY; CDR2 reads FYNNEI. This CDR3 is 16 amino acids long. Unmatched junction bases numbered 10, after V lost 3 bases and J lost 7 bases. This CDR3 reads CASSDAGASGKNEQFF. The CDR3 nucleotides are TGTGCCAGCAGTGACGCCGGGGCTAGCGGGAAGAATGAGCAGTTCTTC.

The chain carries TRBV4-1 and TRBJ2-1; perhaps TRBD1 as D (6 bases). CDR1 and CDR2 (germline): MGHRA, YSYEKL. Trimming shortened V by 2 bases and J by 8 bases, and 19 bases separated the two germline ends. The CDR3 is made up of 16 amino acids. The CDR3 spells CASSQTPQGMGDEQFF. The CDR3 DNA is TGCGCCAGCAGCCAAACTCCACAGGGCATGGGCGATGAGCAGTTCTTC.

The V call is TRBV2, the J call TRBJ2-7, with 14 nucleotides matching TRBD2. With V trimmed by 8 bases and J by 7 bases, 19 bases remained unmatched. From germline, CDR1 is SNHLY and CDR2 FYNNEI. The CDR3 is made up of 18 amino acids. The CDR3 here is CASWPGLAGGLGIWEQYF. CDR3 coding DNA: TGTGCCAGCTGGCCTGGACTAGCGGGAGGCCTCGGTATCTGGGAGCAGTACTTC.

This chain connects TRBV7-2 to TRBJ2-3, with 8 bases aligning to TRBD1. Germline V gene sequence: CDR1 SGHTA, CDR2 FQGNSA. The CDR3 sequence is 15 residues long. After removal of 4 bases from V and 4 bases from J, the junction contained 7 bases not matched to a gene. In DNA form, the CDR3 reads TGTGCCAGCAGCTCCCCCGACAGGGGAGCAGATACGCAGTATTTT. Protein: CASSSPDRGADTQYF. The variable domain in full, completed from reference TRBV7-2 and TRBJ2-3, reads GAGVSQSPSNKVTEKGKDVELRCDPISGHTALYWYRQSLGQGLEFLIYFQGNSAPDKSGLPSDRFSAERTGGSVSTLTIQRTQQEDSAVYLCASSSPDRGADTQYFGPGTRLTVL.

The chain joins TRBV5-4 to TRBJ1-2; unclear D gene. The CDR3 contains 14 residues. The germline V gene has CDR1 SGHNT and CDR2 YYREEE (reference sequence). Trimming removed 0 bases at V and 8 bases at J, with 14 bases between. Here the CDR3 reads CASSLEVGSGGYTF. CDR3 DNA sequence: TGTGCCAGCAGCTTGGAGGTAGGCTCGGGAGGCTACACCTTC.

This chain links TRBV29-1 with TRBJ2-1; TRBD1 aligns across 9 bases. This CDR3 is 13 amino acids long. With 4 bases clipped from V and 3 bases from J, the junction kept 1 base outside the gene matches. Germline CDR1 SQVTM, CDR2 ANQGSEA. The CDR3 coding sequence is TGCAGCGTTGGGGACAGGGTCTACAATGAGCAGTTCTTC. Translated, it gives CSVGDRVYNEQFF.